The source of this TCR beta chain is a study of cytomegalovirus exposure and HLA in healthy donors (dated by TCRdb to the late 2010s). Regarding the study in general: An earlier analysis of about 530 of the donors reported about 260 Gb of sequence data and 95 million to 130 million unique TCR beta sequences obtained from some 200 million T cells. An early release covering 550 to 700 HLA-typed donors comprised about 310 gigabases of sequencing data and 85 million to 100 million unique TCR sequences. Among the approximately 400 genotyped donors, approximately 77% belonged to the genetic ancestry cluster associated with self-reported Caucasian donors. The study aimed to test whether cataloging public T cell receptors could reveal signatures of past pathogen exposure. Using immunosequencing, the study profiled T cell repertoires from 500 to 800 subjects and related those repertoires to cytomegalovirus serostatus. Along with the approximately 620-subject first cohort, a separate validation cohort of about 110 different subjects was used. To predict cytomegalovirus infection status, the study combined high-throughput TCR immunosequencing, statistical association of individual TCRs with disease status, and machine learning. A later analysis re-examined previously published TCR beta repertoires from more than 550 donors and added high-resolution HLA genotyping to investigate patterns of TCR occurrence. In the later analysis, no new phenotypic data were used to find candidate immune exposures; instead, reliance was placed on TCR beta sequences and their occurrence across donors. An earlier analysis of approximately 630 of the donors applied high-throughput TCR beta sequencing to assess whether each TCR beta V gene segment acted as functional or pseudogenic. Donor age, sex, ethnicity and CMV serostatus were compiled alongside the repertoire data. Genome-wide SNP genotypes for about three fifths of the roughly 670 donors were used in a later genetic analysis, which treated that subset as a discovery cohort. All discovery cohort repertoires had been generated using a single sequencing platform. HLA typing covered class I and class II loci at four-digit resolution. Typing coverage differed by locus: A, B, C, DRB1 and DQB1 were typed in roughly 620-640 donors, DQA1 in roughly 500, DPA1 in around 610, and DPB1 in roughly 450. Roughly 5 DR-DQ haplotypes were handled as single units for association and clustering, since linkage in the cohort was strong. Among 300 to 450 genotyped donors of the cohort, an average of around 240,000 unique TCR beta nucleotide sequences were sequenced per donor, around a sixth of them non-productive. The full study reports these points: A further reported finding was that TCR beta sequences accurately predicted the HLA-A and HLA-B alleles for most subjects in the first cohort. The classifier was reported to diagnose cytomegalovirus status with high specificity and sensitivity in both the original and validation cohorts. CMV serostatus was the only immune exposure information available for the cohort. Specific HLA alleles were associated with more than 15,000 TCR beta sequences at a false discovery rate of 0.05 in a later analysis. In a later genetic analysis, a missense DCLRE1C variant was associated with V-gene and J-gene trimming of TCR beta chains, and the association was replicated in an independent cohort. Compared with the approximately 720-donor mean, donors in an Asian-associated ancestry cluster had fewer N-insertions in productive TCRs, according to a later genetic analysis. In a later analysis, TCR association rates were found to vary across HLA loci, with the most associated TCRs seen for DRB1 alleles and the fewest for HLA-C alleles. When HLA alleles, especially DR and DQ, strongly co-occurred, TCR associations were difficult to assign to individual alleles. The authors suggested that the approach could potentially be extended to other disease states and immunological phenotypes. According to a later analysis, parvovirus B19, influenza, CMV and Epstein-Barr virus appeared linked to several top co-occurrence clusters. Most TCR sequences were observed very rarely across donors, whereas some public TCRs were present in many individuals. The study listed approximately 150 TCR beta chains as associated with cytomegalovirus. Some IMGT-functional V segments, including TRBV6-2 and TRBV6-3, could not be distinguished by the 87-base-pair reads and were therefore excluded. Because counts were too low, about 15 rarely observed V segments, including chromosome 9 orphons, were left out of the earlier analysis of some 640 of the donors. Because HLA typing was missing for some donors at each locus, association tests included only the typed subset. A later analysis found that most CMV-associated TCR beta chains appeared HLA-restricted, with HLA associations seemingly driven largely by CMV exposure. In vitro tests confirmed that a few of the cytomegalovirus-associated TCR beta chains recognize cytomegalovirus antigens. An earlier analysis of roughly 570 of the donors showed that most TCR beta V segments appeared in productive rearrangements either about 87% or about 30% of the time, which broadly matched IMGT annotations. Compared with equally common non-associated chains, HLA-associated TCR beta chains in a later analysis were more clonally expanded and had lower generation probabilities. Correlated functional status among segregating V segments might be attributable to linkage disequilibrium, but an unknown experimental factor could not be ruled out. Presence/absence analyses assumed roughly uniform sequencing depth across donors, an assumption that may not hold. A group of highly shared sequence variants was considered likely to be a technical artifact of the sequencing pipeline. In this cohort, only TCR beta chains were sequenced, and detectable features were limited by the absence of alpha or paired-chain data.

On this clone: No antigen is known for it. Base qualities are missing; no much larger clone stands one base away.

The library came from the immunoSEQ multiplex PCR assay. For the multiplex PCR, a mixture combining 60 forward primers for TCR Vbeta segments and 13 reverse primers for TCR Jbeta segments was used. Amplification of the CDR3 region of rearranged TCR beta genes was performed with a multiplex PCR assay on genomic DNA. On the Illumina HiSeq System, the amplified TCR beta libraries were sequenced as 87-base-pair reads. The paper's data handling went like this. Across the 640 or so repertoires, a later analysis counted some 80 million unique TCR beta chains, approximately 12 million of which were shared by at least two donors. A nearest-neighbor algorithm error-corrected the raw reads and collapsed the reads into unique sequences, merging closely related sequences to remove PCR and sequencing errors. To assign V, D and J gene segments, CDR3 sequences were aligned to IMGT reference sequences. For a sequence to be retained, at least a six-nucleotide match to both a V gene segment and a J gene segment was required. A rearrangement was called productive if the CDR3 had no stop codons and remained in frame with V and J, and every other rearrangement was called non-productive. Following IMGT convention, CDR3 was defined as the stretch from the second conserved V-encoded cysteine to the conserved J-encoded phenylalanine. Sequences without an unambiguous match to a single V gene segment were excluded from the earlier analysis of several hundred of the donors. In an earlier analysis of 500 to 750 of the donors, V segments were called functional above 56.7% productive rearrangements and were called segregating when the between-donor standard deviation exceeded 5%. A statistical classification framework was built to diagnose cytomegalovirus status from the catalog of TCR beta chain sequences. In a later analysis, TCR nucleotide sequences were compared against IMGT/GENE-DB human TR gene sequences so that V and J genes could be assigned. A later analysis assigned CDR3 sequences and most-parsimonious VDJ recombination scenarios with the TCRdist pipeline. In a later analysis, every TCR beta chain was defined by the combination of its CDR3 amino acid sequence and its V-gene family, and reads without a unique V-gene family were dropped. In a later analysis, approximately 640 highly shared, low-generation-probability nucleotide sequences were removed to address suspected cross-contamination and a sequencing artifact. For each public chain, a later analysis derived a clonal expansion index from normalized ranks of inferred template counts within each repertoire. In a later analysis, generation probabilities were computed using a VDJ recombination model fitted to out-of-frame rearrangements, and the results were checked against IGoR. Hypergeometric tests were used in a later analysis to score TCR-TCR, TCR-HLA and TCR-CMV co-occurrence, with a repertoire-size bias correction applied to the TCR pairs. To estimate false discovery rates, a later analysis permuted the HLA or CMV assignments 20 times. In a later analysis, co-occurring TCRs were grouped using DBSCAN, with TCRdist sequence similarity added in when clustering inside HLA-allele-positive subsets. Repertoires with fewer than 30,000 or more than 120,000 public chains were left out of co-occurrence clustering, as were about 5 repertoires with anomalous nucleotide sharing. In TCRdb, the immuneACCESS table is reduced to in-frame sequences with V and J assigned. These tables do not hold every clone; where another copy was compared, an unresolved V gene accounts for under half, and the others remain unexplained. The V and J calls and clone size are taken from that table; D and trimming were inferred from the DNA. This sample gives approximately 87,000 clones in total; roughly four fifths of them show up just once. Approximately 5.6% of the sample goes to the ten largest clones.

The cohort was made up of roughly 670 healthy bone marrow donors. Cohort members were all nominally healthy when sampled, although unrecorded immune exposures were likely present. The donor tested CMV seropositive, placing the donor among the 310 or so seropositive members of the cohort. Every donor gave a peripheral blood sample, and the peripheral blood mononuclear cells from that sample were used for TCR beta sequencing. The Qiagen DNeasy Blood Extraction Kit was used to extract genomic DNA from the blood cell samples. In the germline V gene, CDR1 corresponds to SQVTM and CDR2 to ANQGSEA. The CDR3 runs 15 residues from the cysteine to the phenylalanine. Just CDR3 DNA is preserved here, 45 bases in frame from base 1. The junction shows trimming of 6 bases on V and 4 bases on J, plus 22 bases between the germline ends.

Sequences were obtained from PBMCs. The source of this sequence is a woman under 30 in good health and CMV-seropositive. This sequence uses TRBV29-1 and TRBJ2-7; TRBD1 is perhaps the D gene, given 5 matching bases. DNA sequence: TGCAGCGTGGGGAAGCGAAGGGGCATCTTGTACGAGCAGTACTTC. This encodes CSVGKRRGILYEQYF.